The clone carrying this T cell receptor (beta chain) was observed a few times. The antigen is undetermined. It was with a sample-barcoded 5' primer and a J-beta primer mix that a second PCR of roughly 7 to 12 cycles was run. TCRdb ran MiXCR on the 5' RACE reads and lists one entry per CDR3 protein. Seen here are about 690,000 distinct CDR3 sequences, 40% to 45% observed once, and the top ten hold approximately 31%. This entry comes from a study of blood T cells in healthy people across ages. The CDR3 contains 12 residues. Germline V lookup: CDR1 SGHRS, CDR2 YFSETQ. Broader study findings: Age brought a roughly linear fall in TCR beta diversity measured per million T cells.

The genes are TRBV5-1 and TRBJ2-4, with D possibly being TRBD2 (7 bases). The J call may be mistaken, given a closer DNA end match to TRBJ2-7. Sequencing was done on a sample of blood. This receptor was identified in an elderly man in good health. CDR3 protein: CASSRGASEQYF. DNA of the CDR3: TGCGCCAGCAGCCGGGGGGCTAGCGAGCAGTACTTC.